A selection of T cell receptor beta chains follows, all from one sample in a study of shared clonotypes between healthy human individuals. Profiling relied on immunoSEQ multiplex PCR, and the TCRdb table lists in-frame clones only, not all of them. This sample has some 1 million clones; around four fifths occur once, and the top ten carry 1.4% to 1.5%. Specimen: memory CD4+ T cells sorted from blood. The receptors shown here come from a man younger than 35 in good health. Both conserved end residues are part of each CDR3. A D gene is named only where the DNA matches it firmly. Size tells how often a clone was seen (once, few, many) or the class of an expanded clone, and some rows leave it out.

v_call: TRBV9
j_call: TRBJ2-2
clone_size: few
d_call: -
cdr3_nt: TGTGCCAGCAGCGTAGAGGCGAACACCGGGGAGCTGTTTTTT
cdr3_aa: CASSVEANTGELFF

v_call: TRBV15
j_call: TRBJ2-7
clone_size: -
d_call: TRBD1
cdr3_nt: TGTGCCACCAGCGAACCGGGACAGGGAAAATACGAGCAGTACTTC
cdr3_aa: CATSEPGQGKYEQYF

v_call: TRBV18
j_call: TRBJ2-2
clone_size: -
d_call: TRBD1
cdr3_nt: TGTGCCAGCTCACCCATGACAGGGGACACCGGGGAGCTGTTTTTT
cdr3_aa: CASSPMTGDTGELFF

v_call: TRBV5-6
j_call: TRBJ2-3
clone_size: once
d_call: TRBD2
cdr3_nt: TGTGCCAGCAGCTTGGCCCTACTAGCGGGGGCCACAGATACGCAGTATTTT
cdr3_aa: CASSLALLAGATDTQYF

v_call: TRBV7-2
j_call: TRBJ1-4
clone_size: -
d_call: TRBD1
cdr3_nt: TGTGCCAGCAGACTCGGACAGGGGTCTAATGAAAAACTGTTTTTT
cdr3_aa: CASRLGQGSNEKLFF

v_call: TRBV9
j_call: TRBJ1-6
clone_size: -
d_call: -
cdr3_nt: TGTGCCAGCAGCGTAGCTGGGGTTGGGTCACCCCTCCACTTT
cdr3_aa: CASSVAGVGSPLHF

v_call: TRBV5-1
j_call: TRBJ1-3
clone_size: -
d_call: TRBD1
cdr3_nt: TGCGCCAGCAGCTTGTCCGGGACAGGGAAAGACACCATATATTTT
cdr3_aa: CASSLSGTGKDTIYF

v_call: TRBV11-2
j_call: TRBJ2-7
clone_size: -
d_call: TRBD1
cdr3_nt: TGTGCCAGCCGACAAGGGACAGGGGTCTACGAGCAGTACTTC
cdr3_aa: CASRQGTGVYEQYF

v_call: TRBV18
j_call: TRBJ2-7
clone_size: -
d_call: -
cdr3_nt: TGTGCCAGCTCACCTAACACAGTCGAGCAGTACTTC
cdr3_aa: CASSPNTVEQYF

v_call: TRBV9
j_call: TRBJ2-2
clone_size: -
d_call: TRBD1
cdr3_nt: TGTGCCAGCAGCGAGGACAGGGCTGGAAACACCGGGGAGCTGTTTTTT
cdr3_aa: CASSEDRAGNTGELFF

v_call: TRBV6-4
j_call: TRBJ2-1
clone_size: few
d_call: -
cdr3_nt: TGTGCCAGCAGTACGGAGAGGGGCAATGAGCAGTTCTTC
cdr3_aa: CASSTERGNEQFF

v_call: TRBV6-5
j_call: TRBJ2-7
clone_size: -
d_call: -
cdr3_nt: TGTGCCAGCAGTAAGCTCCAAGGCACCTCCTACGAGCAGTACTTC
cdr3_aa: CASSKLQGTSYEQYF

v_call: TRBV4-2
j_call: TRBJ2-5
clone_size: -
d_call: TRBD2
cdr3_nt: TGTGCCAGCAGCCAGGGGGGAGGGGCTGAGACCCAGTACTTC
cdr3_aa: CASSQGGGAETQYF

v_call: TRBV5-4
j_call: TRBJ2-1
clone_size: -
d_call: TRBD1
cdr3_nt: TGTGCCAGCAGCGGACAGGGAGGAAACTACAATGAGCAGTTCTTC
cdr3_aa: CASSGQGGNYNEQFF

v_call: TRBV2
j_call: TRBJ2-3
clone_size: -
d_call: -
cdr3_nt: TGTGCCAGCAGTGAGTCTAATCAATTCACAGATACGCAGTATTTT
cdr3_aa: CASSESNQFTDTQYF

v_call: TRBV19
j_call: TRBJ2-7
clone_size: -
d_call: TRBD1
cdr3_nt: TGTGCCAGTAGTATTGGGACAGGCCTCTCGGGGGAGCAGTACTTC
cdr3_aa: CASSIGTGLSGEQYF

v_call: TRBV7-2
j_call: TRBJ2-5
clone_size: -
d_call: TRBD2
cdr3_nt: TGTGCCAGCAGCTTGGGGGGGGGCCAAGAGACCCAGTACTTC
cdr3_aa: CASSLGGGQETQYF

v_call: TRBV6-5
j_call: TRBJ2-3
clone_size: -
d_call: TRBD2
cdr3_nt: TGTGCCAGCACCCGGGAGGCCGGCACAGATACGCAGTATTTT
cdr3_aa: CASTREAGTDTQYF

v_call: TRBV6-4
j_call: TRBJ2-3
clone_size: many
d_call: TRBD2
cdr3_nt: TGTGCCAGCAGTGAACTAGCGGGAGGGCCAGATACGCAGTATTTT
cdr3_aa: CASSELAGGPDTQYF

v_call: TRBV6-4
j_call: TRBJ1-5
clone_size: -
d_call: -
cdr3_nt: TGTGCCAGCAGCCCCGACACTAGCAATCAGCCCCAGCATTTT
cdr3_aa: CASSPDTSNQPQHF